These 27 T cell receptor beta chains originate from one sample sequenced in a study of blood T cells in healthy people across ages. Primed by a sample-barcoded 5' primer and a J-beta primer mix, a second PCR proceeded for 7 to 11 cycles. Each CDR3 protein gets one entry after TCRdb re-called the 5' RACE reads with MiXCR. The sample has some 1,800,000 distinct CDR3 sequences, 39% seen once. The sample consisted of blood. The receptors derive from a human donor in good health.

The chain uses TRBV5-1 and TRBJ2-3; D remains ambiguous. Germline lookup yields CDR1 SGHRS and CDR2 YFSETQ. The germline V and J ends were trimmed by 0 bases and 4 bases, with 12 bases remaining between them. This CDR3 comprises 15 residues. The CDR3 region is CASSLAGQAPDTQYF. The CDR3 nucleotides are TGCGCCAGCAGCTTGGCCGGTCAGGCGCCAGATACGCAGTATTTT.

In its sample, this clonotype was seen many times. The chain links TRBV5-1 to TRBJ2-3; D is ambiguous. From germline, CDR1 is SGHRS and CDR2 YFSETQ. Trimming removed 4 bases at V and 5 bases at J, with 11 bases between. The CDR3 runs to 13 residues. The CDR3: CASSPTPGDTQYF. As DNA, the CDR3 is TGCGCCAGCAGCCCAACACCAGGAGATACGCAGTATTTT.

This clonotype was picked up a small number of times. The chain uses TRBV12-3 or TRBV12-4 and TRBJ2-5; 8 bases are shared with TRBD2. Unmatched junction bases numbered 10, after V lost 6 bases and J lost 13 bases. This CDR3 region has 12 residues. The CDR3 DNA follows: TGTGCCAGCAGCTCTCGGCGGGGGGCCATGTACTTC. It is translated as CASSSRRGAMYF.

This sequence joins TRBV11-2 and TRBJ1-5; D possibly corresponds to TRBD1 (5 bases). The germline gives CDR1 SGHAT, CDR2 FQNNGV. The V end lost 5 bases, the J end lost 1 base, and 12 bases lay between the germline ends. The CDR3 consists of 15 residues. CDR3 sequence (DNA): TGTGCCAGCAGCGAACGGGGGGAAAGCAATCAGCCCCAGCATTTT. Amino acids: CASSERGESNQPQHF.

The chain is built from TRBV7-9 and TRBJ1-1; a possible D gene is TRBD1 (6 bases). The germline gives CDR1 SEHNR, CDR2 FQNEAQ (reference sequence). The CDR3 length is 15 residues. V lost 2 bases and J 7 bases, leaving 17 bases between the germline ends. CDR3 loop: CASSLFEGERIEAFF. CDR3 nucleotides: TGTGCCAGCAGCTTATTTGAGGGGGAGCGTATTGAAGCTTTCTTT.

This clonotype has just a few counts. The rearrangement uses TRBV27 and TRBJ1-2; D may be TRBD1 (6 bases). Germline-derived CDR1 and CDR2 are MNHEY and SMNVEV (reference sequence). V shed 6 bases and J shed 8 bases, with 16 bases lying between them. The length of the CDR3 is 13 residues. CDR3: CASSTTGSGGYTF. For the CDR3, the DNA is TGTGCCAGCAGCACTACAGGGTCGGGAGGCTACACCTTC.

This clonotype was counted a few times. The chain uses TRBV20-1 and TRBJ2-5, with 7 bases fitting TRBD2. Germline loops: CDR1 DFQATT, CDR2 SNEGSKA (reference sequence). J was trimmed by 4 bases and V by 0 bases; bases with no gene match: 8. The CDR3 sequence is 15 residues long. The CDR3 spells CSARDWLADIETQYF. As DNA, the CDR3 is TGCAGTGCTAGAGATTGGCTAGCGGACATAGAGACCCAGTACTTC.

CDR3 nucleotides: TGTGCCAGCAGTTACCAAAAATCGGCGGGGGGCCCCCCGGTGATCCAGTACTTC. Translated: CASSYQKSAGGPPVIQYF. The rearrangement links TRBV6-5 to TRBJ2-5; TRBD2 agrees at 8 bases. V trimming: 2 bases; J trimming: 10 bases; junction bases outside the gene matches: 21. The germline gives CDR1 MNHEY, CDR2 SVGAGI. The CDR3 loop spans 18 amino acids.

This chain uses TRBV9 with TRBJ2-4; 9 bases map to TRBD2. The DNA matches TRBJ2-7 better at its end, which makes the J call doubtful. Germline V gives CDR1 SGDLS, CDR2 YYNGEE. This CDR3 has 15 amino acids. This CDR3 reads CASSPASGLAGEQYF. The DNA for the CDR3 is TGTGCCAGCAGCCCAGCTTCGGGACTAGCAGGCGAGCAGTACTTC.

This clonotype was seen repeatedly, ten times or more. This chain uses TRBV9 with TRBJ2-6; no reliable D call. V was shortened by 6 bases and J by 0 bases, with 10 bases between the two germline ends. Germline assignment: CDR1 SGDLS and CDR2 YYNGEE. CDR3 size: 15 residues. CDR3 coding DNA: TGTGCCAGCACAGGATCCGACTCTGGGGCCAACGTCCTGACTTTC. Its protein is CASTGSDSGANVLTF.

The sample holds a few counts of this clonotype. The V gene is TRBV7-2, the J gene TRBJ2-1; a weak D match, TRBD1 (5 bases). Germline V gene data show CDR1 as SGHTA and CDR2 as FQGNSA. The CDR3 sequence is 15 residues long. The ends were cut back, 4 bases at V and 1 base at J, with 11 bases in the middle. CDR3 in amino acids: CASSSQVVSYNEQFF. The DNA of the CDR3 is TGTGCCAGCAGCTCACAGGTAGTTTCCTACAATGAGCAGTTCTTC. Looking up the rest from reference TRBV7-2 and TRBJ2-1 gives the full variable domain: GAGVSQSPSNKVTEKGKDVELRCDPISGHTALYWYRQSLGQGLEFLIYFQGNSAPDKSGLPSDRFSAERTGGSVSTLTIQRTQQEDSAVYLCASSSQVVSYNEQFFGPGTRLTVL.

A few counts support this clonotype. The rearrangement joins TRBV6-2 or TRBV6-3 to TRBJ1-5; TRBD1 might be the D (5 bases). CDR3 length: 19 amino acids. V was pared by 8 bases and J by 0 bases, with 26 bases between. The V gene's germline CDR1 is MNHEY and CDR2 SVGEGT. For the CDR3, the DNA is TGTGCCAGCCCTCCCTCCCTGGGACGGATTTTACTTAGCAATCAGCCCCAGCATTTT. This sequence encodes CASPPSLGRILLSNQPQHF.

The chain couples TRBV5-6 to TRBJ2-6; D is unresolved. This CDR3 comprises 15 residues. Germline lookup yields CDR1 SGHDT and CDR2 YYEEEE. Deletions cut 7 bases from V and 4 bases from J, with 15 bases between. CDR3 in amino acids: CASFGPYAGANVLTF. The CDR3 DNA reads as TGTGCCAGCTTCGGCCCATATGCCGGGGCCAACGTCCTGACTTTC.

Only a few counts were recorded for this clonotype. V and J are TRBV7-2 and TRBJ2-4; D is uncertain. The last part of the DNA fits TRBJ2-7 better; the J call may be wrong. This CDR3 is 13 amino acids long. Germline V gene lookup returns CDR1 SGHTA and CDR2 FQGNSA. This CDR3 reads CASSLALIDEQYF. DNA of the CDR3: TGTGCCAGCAGCTTAGCGCTTATCGACGAGCAGTACTTC.

This clonotype was detected only a few times. The rearrangement uses TRBV12-3 or TRBV12-4 and TRBJ2-2; D not resolved. Between the trimmed V and J ends, which lost 3 bases and 7 bases, there was a span of 18 bases. The CDR3 covers 16 residues. The CDR3 region is CASSFFLGPPDGELFF. The CDR3 DNA reads TGTGCCAGCAGTTTCTTTCTAGGCCCCCCGGACGGGGAGCTGTTTTTT.

The table lists this clonotype with a few counts. This sequence joins TRBV5-1 and TRBJ2-1, with D tentatively TRBD1 (5 bases). The CDR3 runs 13 residues. Germline CDR1 SGHRS, CDR2 YFSETQ. The germline V and J ends were trimmed by 2 bases and 10 bases, with 13 bases remaining between them. The CDR3 DNA reads TGCGCCAGCAGCTTACCAGGGTCATTAGAGCAGTTCTTC. Translated: CASSLPGSLEQFF.

The chain employs TRBV11-2 and TRBJ2-7; unclear D gene. The germline V gene has CDR1 SGHAT and CDR2 FQNNGV. There are 12 residues in the CDR3. The ends were cut back, 4 bases at V and 6 bases at J, with 10 bases in the middle. CDR3 region: CASSSSSSEQYF. DNA of the CDR3: TGTGCCAGCAGCTCGTCGAGTAGCGAGCAGTACTTC.

This clonotype occurred a few times. This chain connects TRBV29-1 to TRBJ1-2; unclear D gene. CDR1 and CDR2 from the germline V gene are SQVTM and ANQGSEA. Trimming pared 7 bases from V and 0 bases from J, leaving 6 bases between. CDR3 length: 11 amino acids. The CDR3 here is CSGQTNYGYTF. The DNA of the CDR3 is TGCAGCGGGCAGACTAACTATGGCTACACCTTC.

V and J are TRBV4-3 and TRBJ1-1; tentative D call: TRBD1 (6 bases). This CDR3 contains 16 residues. V gave up 0 bases and J gave up 0 bases, with 11 bases separating them. Per germline, CDR1 LGHNA and CDR2 YSLEER. The DNA of the CDR3 is TGCGCCAGCAGCCAAGAAGGGGGGAACCTGAACACTGAAGCTTTCTTT. As protein: CASSQEGGNLNTEAFF.

This clonotype was counted between two and nine times. A read error may explain this, as a much larger clone is one base away. This sequence joins TRBV7-2 and TRBJ2-7; TRBD1 is a possible D gene (6 bases). Germline assignment: CDR1 SGHTA and CDR2 FQGNSA. There are 14 residues in the CDR3. V shed 5 bases and J shed 0 bases, with 11 bases lying between them. The CDR3 loop is CASSKDRSSYEQYF. The CDR3 DNA reads as TGTGCCAGCAGCAAAGACAGGAGCTCCTACGAGCAGTACTTC.

This clonotype was found many times. V gene TRBV25-1 combines with J gene TRBJ2-3, with 9 bases lining up with TRBD1. V gave up 3 bases and J gave up 6 bases; unmatched junction bases: 10. Germline values: CDR1 MGHDK, CDR2 SYGVNS. The CDR3 has 16 residues. CDR3 amino acids: CASSEAGTGFSDTQYF. DNA of the CDR3: TGTGCCAGCAGTGAGGCGGGGACAGGGTTTTCGGATACGCAGTATTTT.

This clonotype was observed a handful of times. V gene TRBV5-1 combines with J gene TRBJ2-7; D is unresolved. The DNA end lines up better with TRBJ2-5; the J call may be wrong. Per the germline V gene, CDR1 is SGHRS and CDR2 is YFSETQ. This CDR3 is 15 amino acids long. Written as DNA, the CDR3 is TGCGCCAGCAGCTTGGCCGAAGGGCGACCAGAGACCCAGTACTTC. This codes for CASSLAEGRPETQYF.

This clonotype was counted ten times or more. The chain links TRBV7-9 to TRBJ2-4, with 8 bases fitting TRBD1. CDR1 and CDR2 from the germline V gene are SEHNR and FQNEAQ (reference sequence). There are 13 residues in the CDR3. Losses at the gene ends were 5 bases for V and 5 bases for J; bases not matched to a gene: 2. CDR3 coding DNA: TGTGCCAGCAGCCCGGACAGGGAAAACATTCAGTACTTC. Residues: CASSPDRENIQYF.

As concerns this clonotype: The junction departs from germline at one end; a sequencing error may be responsible. The chain couples TRBV7-7 to TRBJ2-2, with 7 bases aligning to TRBD1. This CDR3 region has 15 residues. The germline CDR1 and CDR2 sequences are SSHAT and FNYEAQ (reference sequence). CDR3 bases: TGTGCTAGCAGCCGGGTCTCAGGGGGTCACGGGGAGCTGTTTTTT. It encodes CASSRVSGGHGELFF.

The rearrangement links TRBV6-2 or TRBV6-3 to TRBJ1-1; D unresolved. From germline, CDR1 is MNHEY and CDR2 SVGEGT. Trimming cost V 7 bases and J 7 bases, with 19 bases left between them. The CDR3 has 14 residues. The CDR3 DNA sequence: TGTGCCAGCACCGTAGGGCGATTTGGAATTGAAGCTTTCTTT. This sequence encodes CASTVGRFGIEAFF.

The chain employs TRBV28 and TRBJ1-2, with D tentatively TRBD1 (5 bases). V was pared by 4 bases and J by 4 bases, with 13 bases between. The CDR3 totals 14 residues. Looked up from germline, CDR1 is MDHEN and CDR2 is SYDVKM. The CDR3: CASSSPGRLYGYTF. As DNA, the CDR3 is TGTGCCAGCAGTTCTCCGGGACGGCTCTATGGCTACACCTTC.

The DNA for the CDR3 is TGTGCCAGCAGTTTTGGGCTGACGGGGAGCACTGAAGCTTTCTTT. It specifies CASSFGLTGSTEAFF. The chain carries TRBV12-3 or TRBV12-4 and TRBJ1-1; D not certain. CDR3 size: 15 residues. The ends were cut back, 3 bases at V and 4 bases at J, with 15 bases in the middle.